This TCR beta chain was captured by sequencing in a study of beta chain features in type 1 diabetes (dated by TCRdb to 2016 to 2019). Notes on the research overall: Patients and healthy donors did not differ in mean age, gender distribution, total cell number or subset yield. Naive and central memory subsets were obtained from all 30 or so donors, but regulatory and stem cell-like memory subsets were isolated from only 8 patients and roughly 8 healthy donors. A total of roughly 98,000,000 sorted cells were examined across all samples, and RNA yield correlated strongly with the number of cells per subset. The study compared the TCRB repertoires of sorted circulating CD4+ T cell subsets in recently diagnosed type 1 diabetes patients with those in matched healthy donors.

A single peripheral blood draw of 90 to 150 mL on average was collected from each donor into heparinised tubes. Naive, central memory, regulatory and stem cell-like memory CD4+ T cells were sorted on a BD FACSAria II using a panel including CD45RO, CCR7, CD25, CD127, CD95 and CD27. Every sorted population had a purity above 95%. Right away, PBMCs were isolated by Lymphoprep density gradient centrifugation and were stained directly, with no culture step. So that batch effects would be minimized, each experiment stained and sorted samples in pairs, pairing one healthy donor with one patient. The High Capacity cDNA Reverse Transcription Kit was used to reverse transcribe all of the isolated RNA, meaning that expressed TCRB transcripts were what got sequenced. Deep immunoSEQ sequencing was performed on naive, central memory and regulatory T cell samples, with an average of around 3.5 million total reads per sample. Sorted cells were lysed in RLT buffer and RNA was extracted with DNase-treated RNeasy Micro or Mini kits, depending on cell number. Each cell subset was processed separately to prevent cross-contamination, with patient and healthy donor samples processed together. The immunoSEQ multiplex PCR was used to amplify TCRB sequences from cDNA, yielding 87-bp fragments that span the CDR3 region. Amplicons were sequenced on the Illumina HiSeq platform. The authors processed their data as follows. PCR bias was corrected computationally using synthetic template baselines, and reads within Hamming distance 2 were collapsed, with unmergeable singletons discarded. By aligning reads against IMGT, V, D and J genes, CDR3 length, and insertions or deletions at six rearrangement sites were assigned. Within each subset, clonotype counts were normalized to sorted cell number, and only after that were true diversity and Gini coefficients computed with the tcR R package. The overlap coefficient, calculated on TCRB nucleotide sequences, was used to measure repertoire sharing. Not all clones reach the TCRdb copy of this immuneACCESS table, which keeps in-frame sequences only. Checked studies attribute under half of the gap to unresolved V genes and leave the rest unexplained. V, J and clone size derive from that table, while D and trimming were established from the DNA sequence. The sample includes approximately 170,000 clones, with approximately 9.1% observed a single time. Together, the top ten hold 2.3% of the sample.

What the authors observed across the whole study: HLA sub-analyses involved small numbers of individuals, so any influence of HLA type on TCRB rearrangement remained unresolved. PCR might favor shorter templates, but patient and control samples were amplified and corrected together, so any skew would affect both groups equally. Fewer insertions and more nucleotide deletions at VDJ recombination sites were observed in patients with type 1 diabetes, implying thymic rearrangement abnormalities. Naive, central memory and regulatory TCRB repertoires appeared to be more similar among patients than among healthy donors. A moderate but significant shortening of TCRB CDR3 length was observed in type 1 diabetes patients in all four CD4+ subsets. Because cDNA was sequenced instead of genomic DNA, highly expressing activated cells could be over-represented, though the groups showed no difference in activation or CD3 levels.

Via the germline V gene, CDR1 is SQVTM and CDR2 ANQGSEA. The CDR3 sequence holds 14 residues, the cysteine and phenylalanine included. The only DNA kept is the CDR3, 42 bases in frame from the first base. Here V drops 5 bases and J drops 5 bases, and the junction holds 8 bases not matched to any gene. Comment on this clone: Its antigen remains unidentified. No much larger clone exists at a distance of one base, and base qualities are not known.

The receptor comes from a woman in her late teens or twenties in good health. Recombination linked TRBV29-1 to TRBJ1-2; 10 central nucleotides agree with TRBD1. Sequenced material: central memory CD4+ T cells from blood. At the DNA level, the sequence is TGCAGCGTTATTCAGGACAGGGGGATGTATGGCTACACCTTC. It translates as CSVIQDRGMYGYTF.